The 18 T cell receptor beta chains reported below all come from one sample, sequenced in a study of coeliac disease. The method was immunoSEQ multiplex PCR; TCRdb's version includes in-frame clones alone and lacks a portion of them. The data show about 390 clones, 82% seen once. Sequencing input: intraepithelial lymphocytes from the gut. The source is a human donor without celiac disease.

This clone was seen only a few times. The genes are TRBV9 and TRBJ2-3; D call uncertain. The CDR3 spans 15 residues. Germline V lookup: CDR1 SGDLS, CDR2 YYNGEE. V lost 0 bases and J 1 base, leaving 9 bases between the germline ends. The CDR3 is CASSVEFGGTDTQYF. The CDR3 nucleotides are TGTGCCAGCAGCGTAGAGTTCGGAGGCACAGATACGCAGTATTTT.

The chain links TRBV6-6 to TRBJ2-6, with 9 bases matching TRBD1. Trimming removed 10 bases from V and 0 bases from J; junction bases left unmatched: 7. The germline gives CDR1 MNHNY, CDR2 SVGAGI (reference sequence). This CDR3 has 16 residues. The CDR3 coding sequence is TGTGCCACAGGGGGGACAGGGTCCTCTGGGGCCAACGTCCTGACTTTC. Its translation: CATGGTGSSGANVLTF.

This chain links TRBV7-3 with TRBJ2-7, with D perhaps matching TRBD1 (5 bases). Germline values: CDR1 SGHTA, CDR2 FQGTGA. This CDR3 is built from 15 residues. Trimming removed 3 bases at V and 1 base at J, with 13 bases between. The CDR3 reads CASSFGAAPSYEQYF. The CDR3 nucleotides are TGTGCCAGCAGCTTTGGGGCAGCCCCATCCTACGAGCAGTACTTC.

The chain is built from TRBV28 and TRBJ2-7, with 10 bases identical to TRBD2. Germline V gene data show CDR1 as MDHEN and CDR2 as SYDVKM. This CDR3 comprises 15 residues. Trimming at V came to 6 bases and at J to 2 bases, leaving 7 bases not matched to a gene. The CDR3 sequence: CASRPGLAFPYEQYF. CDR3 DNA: TGTGCCAGCAGACCGGGACTAGCGTTTCCCTACGAGCAGTACTTC.

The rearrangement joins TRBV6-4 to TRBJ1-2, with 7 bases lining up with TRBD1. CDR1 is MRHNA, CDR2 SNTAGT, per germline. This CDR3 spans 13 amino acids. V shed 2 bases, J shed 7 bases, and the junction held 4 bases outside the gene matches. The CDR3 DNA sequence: TGTGCCAGCAGTGACGTCCCAGGGGGTGGCTACACCTTC. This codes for CASSDVPGGGYTF.

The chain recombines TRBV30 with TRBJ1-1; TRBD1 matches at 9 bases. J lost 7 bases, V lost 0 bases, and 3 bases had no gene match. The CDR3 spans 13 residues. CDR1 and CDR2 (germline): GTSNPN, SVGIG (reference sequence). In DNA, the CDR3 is TGTGCCTGGAGTGTACAGGGGGCTTATGAAGCTTTCTTT. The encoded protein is CAWSVQGAYEAFF. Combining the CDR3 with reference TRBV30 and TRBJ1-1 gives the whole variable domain SQTIHQWPATLVQPVGSPLSLECTVEGTSNPNLYWYRQAAGRGLQLLFYSVGIGQISSEVPQNLSASRPQDRQFILSSKKLLLSDSGFYLCAWSVQGAYEAFFGQGTRLTVV.

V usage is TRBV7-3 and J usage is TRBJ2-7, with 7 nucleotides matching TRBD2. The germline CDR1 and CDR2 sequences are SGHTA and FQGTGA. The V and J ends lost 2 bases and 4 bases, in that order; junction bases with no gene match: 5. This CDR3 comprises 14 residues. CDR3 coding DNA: TGTGCCAGCAGCTTAGGCGGGAGTAATTACGAGCAGTACTTC. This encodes CASSLGGSNYEQYF.

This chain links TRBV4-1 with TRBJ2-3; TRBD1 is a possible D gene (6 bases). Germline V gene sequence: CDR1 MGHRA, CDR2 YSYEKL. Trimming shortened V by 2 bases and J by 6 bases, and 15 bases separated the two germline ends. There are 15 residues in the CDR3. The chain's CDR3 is CASSQQPGEWDTQYF. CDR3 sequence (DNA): TGCGCCAGCAGCCAACAACCAGGGGAGTGGGATACGCAGTATTTT.

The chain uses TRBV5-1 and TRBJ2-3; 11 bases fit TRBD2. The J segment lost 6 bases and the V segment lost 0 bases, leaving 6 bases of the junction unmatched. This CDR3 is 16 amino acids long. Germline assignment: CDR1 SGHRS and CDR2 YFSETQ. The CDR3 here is CASSLVLAGGGDTQYF. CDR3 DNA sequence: TGCGCCAGCAGCTTGGTTCTAGCGGGAGGTGGGGATACGCAGTATTTT. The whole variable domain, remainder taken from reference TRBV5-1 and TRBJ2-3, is KAGVTQTPRYLIKTRGQQVTLSCSPISGHRSVSWYQQTPGQGLQFLFEYFSETQRNKGNFPGRFSGRQFSNSRSEMNVSTLELGDSALYLCASSLVLAGGGDTQYFGPGTRLTVL.

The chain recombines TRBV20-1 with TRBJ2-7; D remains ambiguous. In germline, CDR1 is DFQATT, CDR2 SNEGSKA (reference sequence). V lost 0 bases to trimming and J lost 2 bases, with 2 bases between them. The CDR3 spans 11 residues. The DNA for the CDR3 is TGCAGTGCTAGAGACACCTACGAGCAGTACTTC. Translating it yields CSARDTYEQYF.

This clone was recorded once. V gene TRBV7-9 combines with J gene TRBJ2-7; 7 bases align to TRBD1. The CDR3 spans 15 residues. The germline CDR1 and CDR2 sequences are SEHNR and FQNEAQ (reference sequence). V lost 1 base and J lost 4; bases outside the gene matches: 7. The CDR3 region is CASSLESGTDYEQYF. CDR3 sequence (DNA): TGTGCCAGCAGCTTAGAATCCGGGACAGATTACGAGCAGTACTTC.

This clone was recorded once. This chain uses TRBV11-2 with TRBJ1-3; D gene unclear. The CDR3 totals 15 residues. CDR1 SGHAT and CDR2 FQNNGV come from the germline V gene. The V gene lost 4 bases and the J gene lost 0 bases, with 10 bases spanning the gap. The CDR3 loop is CASSSTIDSGNTIYF. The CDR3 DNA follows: TGTGCCAGCAGCTCAACTATCGACTCTGGAAACACCATATATTTT.

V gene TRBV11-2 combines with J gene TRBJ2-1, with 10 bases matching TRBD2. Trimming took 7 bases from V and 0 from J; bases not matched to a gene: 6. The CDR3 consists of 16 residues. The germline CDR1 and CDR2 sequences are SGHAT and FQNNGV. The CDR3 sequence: CASIHSGRSSYNEQFF. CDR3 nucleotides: TGTGCCAGCATTCATAGCGGGAGGTCCTCCTACAATGAGCAGTTCTTC.

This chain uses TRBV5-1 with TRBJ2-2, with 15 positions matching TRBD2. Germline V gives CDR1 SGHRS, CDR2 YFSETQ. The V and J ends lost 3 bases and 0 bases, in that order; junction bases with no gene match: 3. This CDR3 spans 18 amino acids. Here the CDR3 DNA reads TGCGCCAGCAGCTCGGGACTAGCGGGAGGCCCGAACACCGGGGAGCTGTTTTTT. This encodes CASSSGLAGGPNTGELFF.

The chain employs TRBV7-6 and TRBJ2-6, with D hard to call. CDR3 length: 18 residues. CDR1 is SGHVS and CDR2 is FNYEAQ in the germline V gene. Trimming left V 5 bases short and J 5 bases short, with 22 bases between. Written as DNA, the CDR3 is TGTGCCAGCAGCACGCAATATATCTCACAAAGTCGGGCCAACGTCCTGACTTTC. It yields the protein CASSTQYISQSRANVLTF.

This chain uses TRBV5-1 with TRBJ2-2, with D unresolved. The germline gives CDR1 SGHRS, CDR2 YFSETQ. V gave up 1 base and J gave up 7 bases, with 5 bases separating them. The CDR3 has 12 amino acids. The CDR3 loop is CASSLFGGELFF. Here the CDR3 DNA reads TGCGCCAGCAGCTTGTTCGGCGGGGAGCTGTTTTTT. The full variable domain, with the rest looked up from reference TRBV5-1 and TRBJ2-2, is KAGVTQTPRYLIKTRGQQVTLSCSPISGHRSVSWYQQTPGQGLQFLFEYFSETQRNKGNFPGRFSGRQFSNSRSEMNVSTLELGDSALYLCASSLFGGELFFGEGSRLTVL.

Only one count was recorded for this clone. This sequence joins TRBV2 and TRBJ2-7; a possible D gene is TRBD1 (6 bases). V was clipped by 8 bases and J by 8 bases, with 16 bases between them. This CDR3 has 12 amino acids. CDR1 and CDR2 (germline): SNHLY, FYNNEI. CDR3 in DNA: TGTGCCAGCGGGACATGGGGCTTTCAGCAGTACTTC. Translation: CASGTWGFQQYF.

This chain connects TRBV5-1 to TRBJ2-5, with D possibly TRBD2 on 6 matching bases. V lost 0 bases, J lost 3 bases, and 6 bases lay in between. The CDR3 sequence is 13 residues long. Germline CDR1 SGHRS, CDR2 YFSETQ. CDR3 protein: CASSLVAEETQYF. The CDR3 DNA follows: TGCGCCAGCAGCTTGGTAGCGGAAGAGACCCAGTACTTC.